This is a list of T cell receptor beta chains from one sample in a study of blood T cell repertoires in COVID-19. Measured with immunoSEQ multiplex PCR; TCRdb has only the in-frame clones, and not every one. Among approximately 160,000 clones listed, around 83% were seen once. The sequencing input was PBMCs or T cells enriched from blood (not recorded which). The receptors shown here come from a woman in her fifties or sixties in a cohort exposed to, infected with or recovered from COVID-19 (not recorded which). Each CDR3 is given with its conserved first and last residue. Each record gives: CDR3 protein, CDR3 DNA, D gene, V gene, clone size, J gene. The D gene is left open where the match is weak. For some rows the clone size is stated as once, few or many, or as a class when expanded; others skip it.

CDR3aa: CASSPLGALKAFF
CDR3nt: TGTGCCAGCAGCCCCTTGGGGGCCCTCAAGGCTTTCTTT
d_gene: NA
v_gene: TRBV11-3
abundance: NA
j_gene: TRBJ1-1

CDR3aa: CASSPTGQRGETQYF
CDR3nt: TGCGCCAGCAGCCCCACTGGCCAGCGGGGAGAGACCCAGTACTTC
d_gene: TRBD2
v_gene: TRBV5-1
abundance: NA
j_gene: TRBJ2-5

CDR3aa: CATSRPATGYRGGYTF
CDR3nt: TGTGCCACCAGCAGACCAGCGACAGGGTATAGGGGAGGCTACACCTTC
d_gene: TRBD1
v_gene: TRBV15
abundance: NA
j_gene: TRBJ1-2

CDR3aa: CASRRDSLYGYTF
CDR3nt: TGTGCCAGCAGACGGGACAGCCTCTATGGCTACACCTTC
d_gene: TRBD1
v_gene: TRBV27
abundance: NA
j_gene: TRBJ1-2

CDR3aa: CATRPGGITEAFF
CDR3nt: TGTGCCACCAGGCCAGGGGGCATCACTGAAGCTTTCTTT
d_gene: TRBD1
v_gene: TRBV15
abundance: NA
j_gene: TRBJ1-1

CDR3aa: CSASEGGRTGELFF
CDR3nt: TGCAGTGCTAGTGAGGGGGGGCGAACCGGGGAGCTGTTTTTT
d_gene: NA
v_gene: TRBV20-1
abundance: NA
j_gene: TRBJ2-2

CDR3aa: CASRTSEGNQPQHF
CDR3nt: TGTGCCTCCCGGACCTCCGAGGGAAATCAGCCCCAGCATTTT
d_gene: NA
v_gene: TRBV28
abundance: NA
j_gene: TRBJ1-5

CDR3aa: CASSLTDTGELFF
CDR3nt: TGCGCCAGCAGCTTGACTGACACCGGGGAGCTGTTTTTT
d_gene: NA
v_gene: TRBV5-1
abundance: few
j_gene: TRBJ2-2

CDR3aa: CASSWGDGYTF
CDR3nt: TGTGCCAGCAGCTGGGGGGATGGCTACACCTTC
d_gene: NA
v_gene: TRBV28
abundance: NA
j_gene: TRBJ1-2

CDR3aa: CASSPELAGDIYEQYF
CDR3nt: TGTGCCAGCAGCCCAGAACTAGCGGGAGATATTTACGAGCAGTACTTC
d_gene: TRBD2
v_gene: TRBV7-9
abundance: NA
j_gene: TRBJ2-7

CDR3aa: CASSRRLAGDSSYNEQFF
CDR3nt: TGTGCCAGCAGCCGCCGCCTAGCGGGCGACAGCTCCTACAATGAGCAGTTCTTC
d_gene: TRBD2
v_gene: TRBV14
abundance: NA
j_gene: TRBJ2-1

CDR3aa: CASSPVGGSPQETQYF
CDR3nt: TGTGCTAGCTCCCCGGTTGGCGGGAGCCCTCAAGAGACCCAGTACTTC
d_gene: TRBD2
v_gene: TRBV7-7
abundance: many
j_gene: TRBJ2-5

CDR3aa: CASRIGRDRDYNEQFF
CDR3nt: TGTGCCAGTAGAATTGGGCGGGACAGGGACTACAATGAGCAGTTCTTC
d_gene: TRBD1
v_gene: TRBV19
abundance: NA
j_gene: TRBJ2-1

CDR3aa: CASSLDNSNQPQHF
CDR3nt: TGTGCCAGCAGCTTAGATAATAGCAATCAGCCCCAGCATTTT
d_gene: NA
v_gene: TRBV7-8
abundance: NA
j_gene: TRBJ1-5

CDR3aa: CASSSNRVTTEAFF
CDR3nt: TGTGCCAGCAGCTCGAACAGGGTCACCACTGAAGCTTTCTTT
d_gene: NA
v_gene: TRBV7-2
abundance: NA
j_gene: TRBJ1-1

CDR3aa: CAVLAGLDQPQHF
CDR3nt: TGTGCTGTCTTGGCAGGCCTTGATCAGCCCCAGCATTTT
d_gene: NA
v_gene: TRBV6-5
abundance: once
j_gene: TRBJ1-5

CDR3aa: CASSPQGAHQPQHF
CDR3nt: TGTGCCAGCAGTCCACAGGGGGCGCATCAGCCCCAGCATTTT
d_gene: TRBD1
v_gene: TRBV28
abundance: NA
j_gene: TRBJ1-5

CDR3aa: CAISEDRADQPQHF
CDR3nt: TGTGCCATCAGTGAGGACAGGGCTGATCAGCCCCAGCATTTT
d_gene: TRBD1
v_gene: TRBV10-3
abundance: NA
j_gene: TRBJ1-5

CDR3aa: CASSKDPSGRAYSGELFF
CDR3nt: TGTGCCAGCAGCAAAGACCCTAGCGGGAGGGCTTACTCCGGGGAGCTGTTTTTT
d_gene: NA
v_gene: TRBV21-1
abundance: NA
j_gene: TRBJ2-2